The rows below give T cell receptor beta chains drawn from one sample of a study of T cell changes during pregnancy in multiple sclerosis. Profiling relied on immunoSEQ multiplex PCR, and the TCRdb table lists in-frame clones only, not all of them. This sample yields tens of thousands of clones, of which approximately 91% are seen a single time; 1.3% belongs to the top ten. The material sequenced was peripheral blood, taken in the second trimester of pregnancy. These TCRs come from a female donor with multiple sclerosis, enrolled in a pregnancy study. Each CDR3 is given with its conserved first and last residue. The D gene is left open where the match is weak.

j_gene: TRBJ2-2
d_gene: TRBD2
v_gene: TRBV28
CDR3nt: TGTGCCAGCAGCCTGGGCCCGCCTTCGGCTAGCGGGGGGGCCAAAACCGGGGAGCTGTTTTTT
CDR3aa: CASSLGPPSASGGAKTGELFF

j_gene: TRBJ2-1
d_gene: TRBD2
v_gene: TRBV4-3
CDR3nt: TGCGCCAGCACCCGGCTAGCGGGGGGGTACAATGAGCAGTTCTTC
CDR3aa: CASTRLAGGYNEQFF

j_gene: TRBJ1-2
d_gene: -
v_gene: TRBV19
CDR3nt: TGTGCCAGCGGGAGCTGGGGAGCCTATGGCTACACCTTC
CDR3aa: CASGSWGAYGYTF

j_gene: TRBJ1-2
d_gene: TRBD1
v_gene: TRBV29-1
CDR3nt: TGCAGCGTTAATCGACAGGGGAATGGCTACACCTTC
CDR3aa: CSVNRQGNGYTF

j_gene: TRBJ2-3
d_gene: -
v_gene: TRBV5-5
CDR3nt: TGTGCCAGCAGCCTCCGACAGATCCGCACAGATACGCAGTATTTT
CDR3aa: CASSLRQIRTDTQYF

j_gene: TRBJ2-7
d_gene: -
v_gene: TRBV7-2
CDR3nt: TGTGCCAGCAGCTTAGGGCTTTGGGGGCGCACCCCCTACGAGCAGTACTTC
CDR3aa: CASSLGLWGRTPYEQYF

j_gene: TRBJ2-7
d_gene: TRBD2
v_gene: TRBV7-2
CDR3nt: TGTGCCAGCAGCCGGGGACTAGCGGGGGACTCCTACGAGCAGTACTTC
CDR3aa: CASSRGLAGDSYEQYF

j_gene: TRBJ2-3
d_gene: TRBD1
v_gene: TRBV27
CDR3nt: TGTGCCAGCAGTTTATGGCGAGGACAGGGCGTTTCAGATACGCAGTATTTT
CDR3aa: CASSLWRGQGVSDTQYF

j_gene: TRBJ1-1
d_gene: -
v_gene: TRBV19
CDR3nt: TGTGCCAGTAGTATGAGGTGGCACTTGAACACTGAAGCTTTCTTT
CDR3aa: CASSMRWHLNTEAFF

j_gene: TRBJ2-1
d_gene: -
v_gene: TRBV29-1
CDR3nt: TGCAGCGTGTCCCGGGACACCGGCGATGAGCAGTTCTTC
CDR3aa: CSVSRDTGDEQFF

j_gene: TRBJ1-2
d_gene: -
v_gene: TRBV19
CDR3nt: TGTGCCAGTACGGACAGAACTCGGGGCTACACCTTC
CDR3aa: CASTDRTRGYTF

j_gene: TRBJ1-3
d_gene: -
v_gene: TRBV19
CDR3nt: TGTGCCAGTACCCACCCGGGATGGGTCTCTGGAAACACCATATATTTT
CDR3aa: CASTHPGWVSGNTIYF

j_gene: TRBJ2-2
d_gene: -
v_gene: TRBV5-1
CDR3nt: TGCGCCAGCAGCTCGCCCCAGGGGAGAGCCGGGGAGCTGTTTTTT
CDR3aa: CASSSPQGRAGELFF

j_gene: TRBJ2-3
d_gene: -
v_gene: TRBV10-3
CDR3nt: TGTGCCATCAGTGAGGTACTCAATTCTGTTGATACGCAGTATTTT
CDR3aa: CAISEVLNSVDTQYF

j_gene: TRBJ1-5
d_gene: -
v_gene: TRBV6-5
CDR3nt: TGTGCCAGCAGGCCACAGGGCCTGGGGCCCCAGCATTTT
CDR3aa: CASRPQGLGPQHF

j_gene: TRBJ2-5
d_gene: TRBD1
v_gene: TRBV7-6
CDR3nt: TGTGCCAGCAGATACGCGGGACAGGGGCTGGAGACCCAGTACTTC
CDR3aa: CASRYAGQGLETQYF

j_gene: TRBJ1-6
d_gene: TRBD1
v_gene: TRBV16
CDR3nt: TGTGCCAGCAGCCAATCGGAGGGACAGACCACAGACTCCCTAGGTTCACCCCTCCACTTT
CDR3aa: CASSQSEGQTTDSLGSPLHF

j_gene: TRBJ1-2
d_gene: TRBD1
v_gene: TRBV5-1
CDR3nt: TGCGCCAGCAGTCCAGGGGGGAACTATGGCTACACCTTC
CDR3aa: CASSPGGNYGYTF

j_gene: TRBJ1-1
d_gene: TRBD1
v_gene: TRBV2
CDR3nt: TGTGCCAGCAGCCGATATAAGACAGGGGGAACCACTGAAGCTTTCTTT
CDR3aa: CASSRYKTGGTTEAFF

j_gene: TRBJ1-1
d_gene: -
v_gene: TRBV10-3
CDR3nt: TGTGCCATCAGGAACAAACCTTGGGGTCAGGGTTACACTGAAGCTTTCTTT
CDR3aa: CAIRNKPWGQGYTEAFF

j_gene: TRBJ1-2
d_gene: TRBD1
v_gene: TRBV7-2
CDR3nt: TGTGCCAGCAGCTTCAGGGGGCCTGGCTATGGCTACACCTTC
CDR3aa: CASSFRGPGYGYTF

j_gene: TRBJ1-2
d_gene: -
v_gene: TRBV28
CDR3nt: TGTGCCAGCAGAACTCCCGGGGAGGGGGACTCATATGGCTACACCTTC
CDR3aa: CASRTPGEGDSYGYTF

j_gene: TRBJ1-1
d_gene: -
v_gene: TRBV28
CDR3nt: TGTGCCAGCAGTGCGCAACGCGGGGGGTGGGGGAGATCTGAAGCTTTCTTT
CDR3aa: CASSAQRGGWGRSEAFF

j_gene: TRBJ2-7
d_gene: -
v_gene: TRBV5-4
CDR3nt: TGTGCCAGCAGCGGAGGTCCAGACAGGGAGCAGTACTTC
CDR3aa: CASSGGPDREQYF

j_gene: TRBJ1-2
d_gene: TRBD1
v_gene: TRBV5-1
CDR3nt: TGCGCCAGCAGCGAGGGACAGGGAACGGGTGGCTACACCTTC
CDR3aa: CASSEGQGTGGYTF

j_gene: TRBJ2-3
d_gene: TRBD2
v_gene: TRBV5-4
CDR3nt: TGTGCCAGCAGCTTGAAGCGGGGGGATAAGGATACGCAGTATTTT
CDR3aa: CASSLKRGDKDTQYF

j_gene: TRBJ1-4
d_gene: -
v_gene: TRBV19
CDR3nt: TGTGCCAGTAGTCCTAGGTCGGGCAGGGCGTCAAATGAAAAACTGTTTTTT
CDR3aa: CASSPRSGRASNEKLFF

j_gene: TRBJ1-1
d_gene: -
v_gene: TRBV5-4
CDR3nt: TGTGCCAGCACCAGTGGGCACACTGAAGCTTTCTTT
CDR3aa: CASTSGHTEAFF

j_gene: TRBJ1-4
d_gene: TRBD1
v_gene: TRBV5-4
CDR3nt: TGTGCCAGCAGCTCCGGACAGGGGAGGGAAAAACTGTTTTTT
CDR3aa: CASSSGQGREKLFF

j_gene: TRBJ1-5
d_gene: -
v_gene: TRBV5-1
CDR3nt: TGCGCCAGCTCCGCGGCACCTGGGGGGAATCAGCCCCAGCATTTT
CDR3aa: CASSAAPGGNQPQHF

j_gene: TRBJ1-5
d_gene: -
v_gene: TRBV29-1
CDR3nt: TGCAGCGTGAGCTCCGGGATGGCAAATCAGCCCCAGCATTTT
CDR3aa: CSVSSGMANQPQHF

j_gene: TRBJ1-2
d_gene: -
v_gene: TRBV4-3
CDR3nt: TGCGCCAGCAGTCCCGGGTGGGGGCCGGGCTATGGCTACACCTTC
CDR3aa: CASSPGWGPGYGYTF

j_gene: TRBJ1-1
d_gene: -
v_gene: TRBV2
CDR3nt: TGTGCCAGCAGGTACAACAGGGTTCAGGGAACTGAAGCTTTCTTT
CDR3aa: CASRYNRVQGTEAFF

j_gene: TRBJ2-3
d_gene: -
v_gene: TRBV25-1
CDR3nt: TGTGCCAGCAGTGACCCCTCCAGCACAGATACGCAGTATTTT
CDR3aa: CASSDPSSTDTQYF

j_gene: TRBJ1-1
d_gene: -
v_gene: TRBV5-1
CDR3nt: TGCGCCAGCATGAAGGACATCTATCCCCTAGGGAACACTGAAGCTTTCTTT
CDR3aa: CASMKDIYPLGNTEAFF

j_gene: TRBJ2-1
d_gene: TRBD2
v_gene: TRBV7-9
CDR3nt: TGTGCCAGCAGAGCCAACTGGTGGCGGGGGAACAATGAGCAGTTCTTC
CDR3aa: CASRANWWRGNNEQFF

j_gene: TRBJ1-1
d_gene: TRBD1
v_gene: TRBV6-5
CDR3nt: TGTGCCAGCAGTTATCTACAGGGGGGATCCGGCACTGAAGCTTTCTTT
CDR3aa: CASSYLQGGSGTEAFF

j_gene: TRBJ2-5
d_gene: TRBD2
v_gene: TRBV6-1
CDR3nt: TGTGCCAGCAGTGGCCCCCTAGCGGCCCAAGAGACCCAGTACTTC
CDR3aa: CASSGPLAAQETQYF

j_gene: TRBJ1-1
d_gene: -
v_gene: TRBV18
CDR3nt: TGTGCCAGCTCAACAGGCCAGGGGAAAATCACTGAAGCTTTCTTT
CDR3aa: CASSTGQGKITEAFF

j_gene: TRBJ1-3
d_gene: -
v_gene: TRBV4-3
CDR3nt: TGCGCCAGCAGCCACTTGGGGCCCTCTGGAAACACCATATATTTT
CDR3aa: CASSHLGPSGNTIYF

j_gene: TRBJ1-1
d_gene: -
v_gene: TRBV11-2
CDR3nt: TGTGCCAGCAGCCAGCGGGAGGACACTGAAGCTTTCTTT
CDR3aa: CASSQREDTEAFF

j_gene: TRBJ1-1
d_gene: -
v_gene: TRBV6-6
CDR3nt: TGTGCCAGCAGTTACAGCCGGGACACTGAAGCTTTCTTT
CDR3aa: CASSYSRDTEAFF

j_gene: TRBJ2-5
d_gene: TRBD1
v_gene: TRBV2
CDR3nt: TGTGCCAGCAGTGGTTCTACAGGGGTGGGAGAGACCCAGTACTTC
CDR3aa: CASSGSTGVGETQYF